A selection of T cell receptor beta chains follows, all from one sample in a study of OX40 agonist ivuxolimab in advanced cancers. Assay used: immunoSEQ multiplex PCR; TCRdb lists only in-frame clones, some missing. This sample has 55,000 to 75,000 clones; roughly 88% occur once, and the top ten carry about 1%. The sequencing used CD4+ or CD8+ T cells sorted from blood, collected in a trial of the OX40 agonist ivuxolimab. The receptors originated from an adult with an advanced solid tumor such as melanoma, head and neck, liver or kidney cancer. CDR3s include the opening cysteine and the closing phenylalanine or tryptophan. Each record gives: clone size, D gene, V gene, J gene, CDR3 DNA, CDR3 protein. The D gene is left open where the match is weak. Size is omitted from some rows. Given values are once, few, many or a class for expanded clones.

NA	NA	TRBV7-8	TRBJ1-5	TGTGCCAGCAGCTTGACGGGGGGGGGCGGCCAGCCCCAGCATTTT	CASSLTGGGGQPQHF
NA	NA	TRBV7-9	TRBJ1-5	TGTGCCAGCAGGGGCTCCGAGGGACAGCCCCAGCATTTT	CASRGSEGQPQHF
NA	NA	TRBV18	TRBJ1-5	TGTGCCAGCTCAGAGGGCCGCGATCAGCCCCAGCATTTT	CASSEGRDQPQHF
medium-sized	NA	TRBV7-2	TRBJ2-5	TGTGCCAGCAGTCGAGGGACAAGCCGGGGGGAGACCCAGTACTTC	CASSRGTSRGETQYF
NA	NA	TRBV5-8	TRBJ1-5	TGTGCCAGCAGCCCAGGGATGAATCAGCCCCAGCATTTT	CASSPGMNQPQHF
NA	NA	TRBV10-3	TRBJ1-4	TGTGCCATCGGTGGGACGGCCTATGAAAAACTGTTTTTT	CAIGGTAYEKLFF
once	TRBD2	TRBV7-3	TRBJ2-7	TGTGCCAGCAGCTCCAGCGGGGGAGGCTACGAGCAGTACTTC	CASSSSGGGYEQYF
once	NA	TRBV7-2	TRBJ1-5	TGTGCCAGCAGCTTGGACCATTTCACCCAGCATTTT	CASSLDHFTQHF
NA	NA	TRBV7-8	TRBJ2-7	TGTGCCAGCAGCTTAGGTCCGCTTGGGCGGCAGTACTTC	CASSLGPLGRQYF
once	NA	TRBV13	TRBJ2-5	TGTGCCAGCAGCCGCCGTGTGGGAAGACAAGAGACCCAGTACTTC	CASSRRVGRQETQYF
NA	NA	TRBV5-1	TRBJ1-1	TGCGCCAGTTTTGCAGGGTCCGACCGGACTGAAGCTTTCTTT	CASFAGSDRTEAFF
NA	NA	TRBV7-9	TRBJ1-1	TGTGCCAGCAGCTTAAGGGAGAACACTGAAGCTTTCTTT	CASSLRENTEAFF
NA	TRBD2	TRBV7-9	TRBJ2-7	TGTGCCAGCAGCTCCCCGGGGGGTTCCTACGAGCAGTACTTC	CASSSPGGSYEQYF
NA	NA	TRBV9	TRBJ1-6	TGTGCCAGCAGCGGACGGGGGCATTCACCCCTCCACTTT	CASSGRGHSPLHF
NA	TRBD2	TRBV6-1	TRBJ2-3	TGTGCCAGCAGGCGGGGGGGGGTCCGCACAGATACGCAGTATTTT	CASRRGGVRTDTQYF
NA	NA	TRBV19	TRBJ1-3	TGTGCCAGTAGTCCAAAGCGCTCTGGAAACACCATATATTTT	CASSPKRSGNTIYF
NA	TRBD1	TRBV2	TRBJ2-5	TGTGCCAGCAGTGTAGGAGACAGGGCGACCTCGACCCAGTACTTC	CASSVGDRATSTQYF
NA	TRBD1	TRBV4-2	TRBJ1-2	TGTGCCAGCAGCCAAGTAGCCGGGACAGGGGGAAACTATGGCTACACCTTC	CASSQVAGTGGNYGYTF
NA	NA	TRBV7-9	TRBJ1-1	TGTGCCAGCAGCTCCATGGGTAGCACTGAAGCTTTCTTT	CASSSMGSTEAFF
NA	NA	TRBV6-5	TRBJ1-2	TGTGCCAGCAGTCGGGACGGCACTAACTATGGCTACACCTTC	CASSRDGTNYGYTF
NA	TRBD2	TRBV7-2	TRBJ2-1	TGTGCCAGCAGCTTAAATCGGGGGGACAATGAGCAGTTCTTC	CASSLNRGDNEQFF
NA	TRBD1	TRBV6-5	TRBJ1-1	TGTGCCAGCAGCTCGAATGGACAGGTACCAGAAGCTTTCTTT	CASSSNGQVPEAFF
NA	NA	TRBV7-3	TRBJ1-5	TGTGCCAGCAGTTATTCGGGGGCCCCTGGGCCCCAGCATTTT	CASSYSGAPGPQHF
NA	NA	TRBV27	TRBJ1-6	TGTGCCAGCAGCAAGGGGAGCTCCTATAATTCACCCCTCCACTTT	CASSKGSSYNSPLHF
few	NA	TRBV27	TRBJ2-3	TGTGCCAGCAGACAGGGTTTAAATCCTAGCACAGATACGCAGTATTTT	CASRQGLNPSTDTQYF
NA	NA	TRBV19	TRBJ1-2	TGTGCCAGTAGTGGACGGACCTATGGCTACACCTTC	CASSGRTYGYTF
NA	TRBD2	TRBV7-2	TRBJ2-5	TGTGCCAGCAGCTTAGCCGGGGGGGCTGTGGCCCAGTACTTC	CASSLAGGAVAQYF
NA	NA	TRBV7-2	TRBJ1-1	TGTGCCAGCAGCTCCTCGGCCGCTTTAGCTTTCTTT	CASSSSAALAFF
once	NA	TRBV2	TRBJ2-3	TGTGCCAGCAGTGAAGTCACGGGCACAGATACGCAGTATTTT	CASSEVTGTDTQYF
NA	NA	TRBV4-3	TRBJ1-2	TGCGCCAGCAGCCAAGATATTGTGCGGTCTAACTATGGCTACACCTTC	CASSQDIVRSNYGYTF
NA	NA	TRBV29-1	TRBJ1-1	TGCAGCGTTGCCGGGTCTGCTGAAGCTTTCTTT	CSVAGSAEAFF
medium-sized	NA	TRBV19	TRBJ1-5	TGTGCCAGTAGTATCTCGAGCCAGCCCCAGCATTTT	CASSISSQPQHF
few	TRBD1	TRBV7-9	TRBJ1-4	TGTGCCAGCAGCTCCGGGACAGGGAAGGAAAAACTGTTTTTT	CASSSGTGKEKLFF
NA	NA	TRBV6-1	TRBJ1-4	TGTGCCAGCAGCGAACTTGGGGGGGGGACTAATGAAAAACTGTTTTTT	CASSELGGGTNEKLFF
NA	NA	TRBV5-1	TRBJ2-3	TGCGCCAGCAGCTTGGGCCAGGGTGGCACAGATACGCAGTATTTT	CASSLGQGGTDTQYF
NA	NA	TRBV7-2	TRBJ2-5	TGTGCCAGCAGCTCCAACCCAGGGGGGATGGAGACCCAGTACTTC	CASSSNPGGMETQYF
NA	NA	TRBV7-2	TRBJ2-4	TGTGCCAGCAGCTTACTAGTCAGCCAAAACATTCAGTACTTC	CASSLLVSQNIQYF
NA	NA	TRBV7-2	TRBJ2-1	TGTGCCAGCAGCTTTGATGCCGTCGACCGGGAGCAGTTCTTC	CASSFDAVDREQFF
NA	NA	TRBV4-3	TRBJ1-1	TGCGCCAGCAGCCAAGATAGGGACGAAGCTTTCTTT	CASSQDRDEAFF